This TCR beta chain was captured by sequencing in a study of ipilimumab plus nivolumab after autologous stem cell transplantation. Overall study: Median doses per patient: four to six ipilimumab, about 8 nivolumab. General observations from the study: Per the authors, repertoire, Treg and microbiota data justify further study.

Dosing: nivolumab 3 mg/kg IV, weeks 1, 4, 7, 10, then every two weeks to week 26. Libraries were prepared by immunoSEQ multiplex PCR; TCRdb keeps only in-frame clonotypes and omits some of them. Of just over 40,000 clones in the sample, roughly 92% are singletons; the top ten hold 0.75% to 1%. In regard to this clone: The target antigen is unknown.

Sequencing was performed on PBMCs, taken in a trial of ipilimumab plus nivolumab as post-transplant consolidation. The TCR originated in a male donor with multiple myeloma.

CDR3 amino acids: CASSPSGTGSYEQYF. DNA for the CDR3: TGTGCCAGCTCACCTTCCGGGACAGGTTCCTACGAGCAGTACTTC. The chain links TRBV18 to TRBJ2-7, with TRBD1 matching 8 bases. With 3 bases clipped from V and 1 base from J, the junction kept 5 bases outside the gene matches. The CDR3 loop spans 15 amino acids. Germline CDR1 reads KGHSH; CDR2 reads LQKENI.